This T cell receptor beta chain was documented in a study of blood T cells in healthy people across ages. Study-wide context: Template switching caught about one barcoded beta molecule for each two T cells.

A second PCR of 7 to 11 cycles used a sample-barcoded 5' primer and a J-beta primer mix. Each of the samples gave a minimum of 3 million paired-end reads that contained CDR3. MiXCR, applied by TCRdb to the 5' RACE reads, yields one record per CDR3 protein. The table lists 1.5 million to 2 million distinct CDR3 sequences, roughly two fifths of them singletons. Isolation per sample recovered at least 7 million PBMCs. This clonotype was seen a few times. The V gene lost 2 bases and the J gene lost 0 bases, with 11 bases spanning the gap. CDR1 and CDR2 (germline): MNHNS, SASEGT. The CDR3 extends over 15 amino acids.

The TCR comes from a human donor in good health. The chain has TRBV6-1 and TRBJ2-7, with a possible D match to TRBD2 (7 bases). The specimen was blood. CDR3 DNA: TGTGCCAGCAGTGAATGGGGAGGGGGCTCCTACGAGCAGTACTTC. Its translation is CASSEWGGGSYEQYF.